This entry features one T cell receptor beta chain sequence. Antigen: not known. V was cut by 4 bases and J by 5 bases, with 17 bases left in between. The CDR3 loop spans 15 amino acids. Germline CDR1 is MDHEN and CDR2 is SYDVKM. This record comes from a study of shared clonotypes between healthy human individuals. In the original analysis: Filtering differed because ImmunoSEQ produced junction-only sequences that carried no quality scores. The data were produced by immunoSEQ multiplex PCR, yet TCRdb's version contains in-frame clones alone and is incomplete. For V, J and clone size, that table is used; D and trimming come from the DNA. The sample lists about 2 million clones, 95% occurring once. Study outcomes and limitations: Clonotype sharing among donors was thought likely to change with sequencing depth.

The investigators split CD4+ cells into a CD45RA+ naive subset and a CD45RA-negative memory subset. This TCR was recovered from a young man in good health. The rearrangement uses TRBV28 and TRBJ1-2; maybe TRBD1 (6 bases). Sequencing used naive CD4+ T cells sorted from blood. Subset noted: CD45RA+ positively selected. The DNA of the CDR3 is TGTGCCAGCAGTTCCGGGGGGGCCCACCTTTATGGCTACACCTTC. It specifies CASSSGGAHLYGYTF.